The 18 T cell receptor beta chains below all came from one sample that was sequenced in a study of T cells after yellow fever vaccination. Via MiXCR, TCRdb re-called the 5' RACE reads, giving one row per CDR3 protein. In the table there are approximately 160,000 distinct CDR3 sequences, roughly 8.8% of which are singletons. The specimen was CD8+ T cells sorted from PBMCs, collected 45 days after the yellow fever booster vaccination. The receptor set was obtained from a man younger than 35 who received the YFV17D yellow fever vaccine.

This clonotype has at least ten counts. CDR3 nucleotide sequence: TGTGCCAGCAGCTTAGGAGGGGCCCACAATGAGCAGTTCTTC. It translates to CASSLGGAHNEQFF. The chain has TRBV7-6 and TRBJ2-1; possibly TRBD1 or TRBD2 for D (5 bases each). CDR3 length equals 14 residues. CDR1 is SGHVS, CDR2 FNYEAQ, per germline. The ends were cut back, 1 base at V and 5 bases at J, with 9 bases in the middle.

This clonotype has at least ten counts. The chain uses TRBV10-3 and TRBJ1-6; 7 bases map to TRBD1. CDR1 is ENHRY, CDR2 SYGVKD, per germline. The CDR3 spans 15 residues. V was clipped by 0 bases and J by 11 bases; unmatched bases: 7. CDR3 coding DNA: TGTGCCATCAGTGAGTCGATACAGGGGAGCACACCCCTCCACTTT. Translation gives CAISESIQGSTPLHF.

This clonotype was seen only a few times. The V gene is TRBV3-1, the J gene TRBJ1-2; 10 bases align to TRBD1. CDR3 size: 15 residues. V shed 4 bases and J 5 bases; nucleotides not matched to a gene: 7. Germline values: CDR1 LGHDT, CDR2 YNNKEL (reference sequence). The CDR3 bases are TGTGCCAGCAGCCCGGGACAGGGGACCGGGTATGGCTACACCTTC. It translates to CASSPGQGTGYGYTF.

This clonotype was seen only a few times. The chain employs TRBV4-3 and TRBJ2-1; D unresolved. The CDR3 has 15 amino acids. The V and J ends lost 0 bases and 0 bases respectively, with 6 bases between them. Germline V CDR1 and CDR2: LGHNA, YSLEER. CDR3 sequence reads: CASSQDLSSYNEQFF. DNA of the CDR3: TGCGCCAGCAGCCAAGATCTTAGCTCCTACAATGAGCAGTTCTTC.

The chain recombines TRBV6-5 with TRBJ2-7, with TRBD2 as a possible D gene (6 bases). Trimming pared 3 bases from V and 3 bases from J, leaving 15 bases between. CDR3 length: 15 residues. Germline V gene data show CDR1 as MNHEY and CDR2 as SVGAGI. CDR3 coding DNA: TGTGCCAGCAGTTATCGTTCTGCGGGGTACTACGAGCAGTACGTC. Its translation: CASSYRSAGYYEQYV.

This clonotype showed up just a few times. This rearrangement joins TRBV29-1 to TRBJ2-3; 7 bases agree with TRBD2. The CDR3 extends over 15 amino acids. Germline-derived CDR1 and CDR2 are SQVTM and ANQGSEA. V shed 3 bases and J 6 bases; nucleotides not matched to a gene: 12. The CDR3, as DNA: TGCAGCGTTGACGGAATAGCGGGTGAAGAGGATACGCAGTATTTT. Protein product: CSVDGIAGEEDTQYF.

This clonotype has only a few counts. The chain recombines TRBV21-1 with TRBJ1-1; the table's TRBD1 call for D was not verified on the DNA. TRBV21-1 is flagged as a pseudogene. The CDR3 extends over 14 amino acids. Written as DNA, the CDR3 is TGTGCCAGCAGCAAGGTGAACAGGGTAACTGAAGCTTTCTTT. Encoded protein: CASSKVNRVTEAFF.

CDR3 nucleotide sequence: TGCGCCAGCAGCTTGCCCAGACGCTCCTACAATGAGCAGTTCTTC. Protein sequence: CASSLPRRSYNEQFF. The rearrangement uses TRBV5-1 and TRBJ2-1; unclear D gene. Germline CDR1 and CDR2: SGHRS and YFSETQ. Trimming shortened V by 1 base and J by 0 bases, and 8 bases separated the two germline ends. The CDR3 extends over 15 amino acids.

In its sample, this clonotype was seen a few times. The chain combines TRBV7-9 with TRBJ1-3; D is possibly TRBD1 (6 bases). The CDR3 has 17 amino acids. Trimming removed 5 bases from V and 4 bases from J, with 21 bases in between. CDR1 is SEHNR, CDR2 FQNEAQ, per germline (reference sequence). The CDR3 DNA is TGTGCCAGCAGCCAAACCCCACAGGGATGGGGAGGAAACACCATATATTTT. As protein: CASSQTPQGWGGNTIYF. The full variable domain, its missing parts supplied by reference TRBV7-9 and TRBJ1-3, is DTGVSQNPRHKITKRGQNVTFRCDPISEHNRLYWYRQTLGQGPEFLTYFQNEAQLEKSRLLSDRFSAERPKGSFSTLEIQRTEQGDSAMYLCASSQTPQGWGGNTIYFGEGSWLTVV.

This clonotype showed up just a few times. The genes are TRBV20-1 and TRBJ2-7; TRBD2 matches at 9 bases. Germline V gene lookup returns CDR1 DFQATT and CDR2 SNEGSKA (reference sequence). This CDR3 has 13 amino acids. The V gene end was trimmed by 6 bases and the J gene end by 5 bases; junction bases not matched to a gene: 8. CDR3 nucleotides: TGCAGTGCCCCGGGACTAGCAGTCCACGAGCAGTACGTC. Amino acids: CSAPGLAVHEQYV.

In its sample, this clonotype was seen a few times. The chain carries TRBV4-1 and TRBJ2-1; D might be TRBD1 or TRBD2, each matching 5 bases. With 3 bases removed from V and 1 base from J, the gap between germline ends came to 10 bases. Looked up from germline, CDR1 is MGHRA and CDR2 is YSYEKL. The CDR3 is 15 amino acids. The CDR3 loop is CASSQRDPSYNEQFF. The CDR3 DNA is TGCGCCAGCAGCCAGAGGGACCCTTCCTACAATGAGCAGTTCTTC.

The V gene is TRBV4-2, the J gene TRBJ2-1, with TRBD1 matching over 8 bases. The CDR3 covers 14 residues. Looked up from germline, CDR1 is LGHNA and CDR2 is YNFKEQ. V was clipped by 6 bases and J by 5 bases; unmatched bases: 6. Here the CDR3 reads CASSGRTGHNEQFF. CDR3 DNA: TGTGCCAGCAGTGGGCGGACAGGGCACAATGAGCAGTTCTTC.

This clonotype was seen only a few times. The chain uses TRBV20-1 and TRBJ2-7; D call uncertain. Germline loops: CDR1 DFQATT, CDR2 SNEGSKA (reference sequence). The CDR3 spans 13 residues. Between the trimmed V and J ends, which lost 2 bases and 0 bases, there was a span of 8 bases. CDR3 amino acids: CSARLSVSYEQYF. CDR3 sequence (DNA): TGCAGTGCTAGATTGTCTGTCTCCTACGAGCAGTACTTC.

In DNA, the CDR3 is TGCAGTGCTAGACTCCGGGACAGGGGGCACGAGCAGTTCTTC. Amino acid sequence: CSARLRDRGHEQFF. The chain employs TRBV20-1 and TRBJ2-1; 12 bases agree with TRBD1. V dropped 2 bases and J dropped 10; count of bases not matched to a gene: 6. The CDR3 has 14 amino acids. CDR1 and CDR2 from the germline V gene are DFQATT and SNEGSKA (reference sequence).

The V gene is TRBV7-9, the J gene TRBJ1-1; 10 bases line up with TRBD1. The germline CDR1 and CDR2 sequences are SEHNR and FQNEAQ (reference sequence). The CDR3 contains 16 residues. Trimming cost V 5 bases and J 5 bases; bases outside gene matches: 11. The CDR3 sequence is CASSPRDRGIETEAFF. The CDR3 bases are TGTGCCAGCAGCCCCCGGGACAGGGGTATTGAAACTGAAGCTTTCTTT.

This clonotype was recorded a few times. Written as DNA, the CDR3 is TGTGCCAGCAGGCAGGGGGCTCAGCCCCAGCATTTT. Its translation: CASRQGAQPQHF. The rearrangement uses TRBV6-2 or TRBV6-3 and TRBJ1-5, with 8 bases matching TRBD1. Germline lookup yields CDR1 MNHEY and CDR2 SVGEGT. J gave up 6 bases and V 6 bases, and 1 base lay outside the gene matches. The CDR3 consists of 12 residues.

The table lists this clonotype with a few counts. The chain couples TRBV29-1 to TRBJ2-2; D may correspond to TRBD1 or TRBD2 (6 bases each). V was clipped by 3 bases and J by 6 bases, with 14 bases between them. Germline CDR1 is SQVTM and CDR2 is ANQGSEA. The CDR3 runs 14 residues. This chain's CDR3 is CSVEVEGGPGELFF. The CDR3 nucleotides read TGCAGCGTTGAGGTTGAGGGGGGCCCCGGGGAGCTGTTTTTT.

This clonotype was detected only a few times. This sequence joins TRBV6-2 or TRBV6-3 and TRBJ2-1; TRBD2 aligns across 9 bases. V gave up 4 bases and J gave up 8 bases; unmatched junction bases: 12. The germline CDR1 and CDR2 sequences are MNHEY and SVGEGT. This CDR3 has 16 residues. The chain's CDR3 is CASSSPSGVGFDEQFF. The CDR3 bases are TGTGCCAGCAGTTCCCCTAGCGGGGTGGGGTTCGATGAGCAGTTCTTC.